The 15 T cell receptor beta chains listed next were all sequenced from one sample in a study of T cell responses to AZD1222 COVID-19 vaccine. Repertoires were generated with immunoSEQ multiplex PCR, while TCRdb's copy carries only in-frame clones and drops some. Of 110,000 to 150,000 clones listed, 90% were seen once; the top ten hold more than 3%. The sequencing used peripheral blood, collected on day 0 of AZD1222 vaccination. These receptors all stem from an adult in good health.

The gene calls are TRBV12-3 or TRBV12-4 and TRBJ1-1; 7 positions agree with TRBD1. The CDR3 has 12 residues. After removal of 6 bases from V and 7 bases from J, the junction contained 5 bases not matched to a gene. The CDR3 nucleotides read TGTGCCAGCAGCCCCCAGGGGGTTGAAGCTTTCTTT. Translating gives CASSPQGVEAFF.

This clone has just one count. The V call is TRBV14, the J call TRBJ1-1; possible D gene TRBD1, 5 bases. This CDR3 region has 14 residues. The V and J ends lost 1 base and 1 base respectively, with 7 bases between them. Germline V gives CDR1 SGHDN, CDR2 FVKESK. CDR3: CASSQGTPNTEAFF. Written as DNA, the CDR3 is TGTGCCAGCAGCCAAGGGACACCGAACACTGAAGCTTTCTTT.

This sequence joins TRBV2 and TRBJ1-5, with 8 positions matching TRBD1. Germline assignment: CDR1 SNHLY and CDR2 FYNNEI. V lost 7 bases and J lost 4; bases outside the gene matches: 6. The CDR3 length is 14 residues. The CDR3 bases are TGTGCCAGCACCCGGACAGGGACTAATCAGCCCCAGCATTTT. Protein product: CASTRTGTNQPQHF.

The chain combines TRBV11-2 with TRBJ2-2; perhaps TRBD2 as D (6 bases). Germline V gene data show CDR1 as SGHAT and CDR2 as FQNNGV. This CDR3 comprises 15 residues. V gave up 1 base and J gave up 5 bases, with 11 bases separating them. As DNA, the CDR3 is TGTGCCAGCAGCTTAGTGAGGGGAGGAACCGGGGAGCTGTTTTTT. Translation: CASSLVRGGTGELFF.

V usage is TRBV10-3 and J usage is TRBJ1-5, with no clear D. This CDR3 spans 15 amino acids. The V gene lost 0 bases and the J gene lost 4 bases, with 10 bases spanning the gap. The germline gives CDR1 ENHRY, CDR2 SYGVKD. CDR3 sequence (DNA): TGTGCCATCAGTGAGTCGACCGACGGGAATCAGCCCCAGCATTTT. Protein: CAISESTDGNQPQHF.

The rearrangement links TRBV20-1 to TRBJ1-2; D gene ambiguous. The CDR3 covers 12 residues. The ends were cut back, 3 bases at V and 4 bases at J, with 9 bases in the middle. The germline V gene has CDR1 DFQATT and CDR2 SNEGSKA (reference sequence). The CDR3 reads CSASLQSYGYTF. In DNA, the CDR3 is TGCAGTGCTAGTCTCCAGAGCTATGGCTACACCTTC.

The V call is TRBV18, the J call TRBJ2-1; possible D gene TRBD1, 5 bases. With 2 bases removed from V and 3 bases from J, the gap between germline ends came to 11 bases. Germline V CDR1 and CDR2: KGHSH, LQKENI. The CDR3 is 15 amino acids. This CDR3 is CASSPDRTIYNEQFF. The CDR3, as DNA: TGTGCCAGCTCACCAGACAGAACAATCTACAATGAGCAGTTCTTC.

Only one count was recorded for this clone. The genes are TRBV19 and TRBJ1-5, with D uncertain. The germline gives CDR1 LNHDA, CDR2 SQIVND (reference sequence). The V gene lost 1 base and the J gene lost 6 bases, with 13 bases spanning the gap. This CDR3 has 15 residues. For the CDR3, the DNA is TGTGCCAGTAGTATAGGGAACAGTCCCAGTCAGCCCCAGCATTTT. This gives the protein CASSIGNSPSQPQHF.

This clone was seen only a few times. CDR3 loop: CASRKDRSLIEAFF. CDR3 nucleotide sequence: TGTGCCAGTAGGAAAGACAGATCCCTTATTGAAGCTTTCTTT. This chain links TRBV19 with TRBJ1-1, with a weak D call TRBD1 (5 bases). Germline V lookup: CDR1 LNHDA, CDR2 SQIVND (reference sequence). The CDR3 loop spans 14 amino acids. The V and J ends lost 6 bases and 7 bases respectively, with 18 bases between them.

The chain is built from TRBV11-2 and TRBJ2-2; tentatively, D is TRBD1 (5 bases). V lost 1 base and J lost 4, with 13 bases in between. CDR3 length: 16 residues. CDR1 and CDR2 (germline): SGHAT, FQNNGV. The CDR3 sequence: CASSLVQGRGTGELFF. The CDR3 DNA is TGTGCCAGCAGCTTAGTGCAGGGTCGTGGCACCGGGGAGCTGTTTTTT.

This chain links TRBV27 with TRBJ1-4; D remains unclear. The CDR3 consists of 15 residues. CDR1 and CDR2 from the germline V gene are MNHEY and SMNVEV (reference sequence). Trimming pared 4 bases from V and 8 bases from J, leaving 17 bases between. The CDR3 sequence is CASSWGREGGEKLFF. In DNA, the CDR3 is TGTGCCAGCAGTTGGGGTAGAGAGGGCGGGGAAAAACTGTTTTTT. The variable domain in full, completed from reference TRBV27 and TRBJ1-4, reads EAQVTQNPRYLITVTGKKLTVTCSQNMNHEYMSWYRQDPGLGLRQIYYSMNVEVTDKGDVPEGYKVSRKEKRNFPLILESPSPNQTSLYFCASSWGREGGEKLFFGSGTQLSVL.

This chain links TRBV5-1 with TRBJ1-1; 8 bases match TRBD1. There are 13 residues in the CDR3. Germline V CDR1 and CDR2: SGHRS, YFSETQ. V lost 5 bases, J lost 5 bases, and 5 bases stayed unmatched. The chain's CDR3 is CASSQGAGTEAFF. In nucleotides, the CDR3 is TGCGCCAGCAGTCAGGGGGCAGGTACTGAAGCTTTCTTT.

V gene TRBV10-3 combines with J gene TRBJ1-1; D is perhaps TRBD1 (5 bases). The CDR3 length is 11 residues. Germline CDR1 and CDR2: ENHRY and SYGVKD. The ends were cut back, 5 bases at V and 7 bases at J, with 8 bases in the middle. CDR3 protein: CAISQTDEAFF. The CDR3 bases are TGTGCCATCAGTCAGACAGATGAAGCTTTCTTT.

CDR3 residues: CASSFGGLTSGSRYEQFF. The CDR3 DNA sequence: TGTGCCAGCAGCTTTGGAGGGCTGACTAGCGGGAGTAGGTATGAGCAGTTCTTC. The chain is built from TRBV12-1 and TRBJ2-1; TRBD2, the table's D call, was not compared with the DNA. TRBV12-1 is a pseudogene locus. The CDR3 has 18 residues.

This chain links TRBV4-1 with TRBJ2-7; D is unclear. The CDR3 sequence is 14 residues long. V was pared by 10 bases and J by 0 bases, with 16 bases between. Germline CDR1 reads MGHRA; CDR2 reads YSYEKL. DNA of the CDR3: TGCGCCATTCTGAACGGACCCGACTCCTACGAGCAGTACTTC. This sequence encodes CAILNGPDSYEQYF.